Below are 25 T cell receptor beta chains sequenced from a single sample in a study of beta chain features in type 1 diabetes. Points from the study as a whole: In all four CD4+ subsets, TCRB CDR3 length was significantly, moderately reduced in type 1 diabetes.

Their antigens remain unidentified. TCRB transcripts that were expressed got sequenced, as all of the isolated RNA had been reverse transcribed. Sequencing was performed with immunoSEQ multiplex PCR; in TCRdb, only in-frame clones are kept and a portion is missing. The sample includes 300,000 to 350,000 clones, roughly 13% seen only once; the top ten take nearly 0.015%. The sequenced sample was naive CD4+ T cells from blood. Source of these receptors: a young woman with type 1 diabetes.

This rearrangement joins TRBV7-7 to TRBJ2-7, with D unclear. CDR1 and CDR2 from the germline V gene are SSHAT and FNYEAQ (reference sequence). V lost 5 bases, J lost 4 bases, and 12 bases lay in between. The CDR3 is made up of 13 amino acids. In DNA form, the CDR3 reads TGTGCCAGCAGCGTCCGGTTTGCTTACGAGCAGTACTTC. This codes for CASSVRFAYEQYF.

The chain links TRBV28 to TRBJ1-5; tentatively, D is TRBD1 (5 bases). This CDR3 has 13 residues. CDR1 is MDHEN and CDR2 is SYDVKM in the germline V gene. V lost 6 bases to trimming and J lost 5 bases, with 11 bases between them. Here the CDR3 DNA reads TGTGCCAGCAGCTCGACAGAGTATCAGCCCCAGCATTTT. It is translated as CASSSTEYQPQHF.

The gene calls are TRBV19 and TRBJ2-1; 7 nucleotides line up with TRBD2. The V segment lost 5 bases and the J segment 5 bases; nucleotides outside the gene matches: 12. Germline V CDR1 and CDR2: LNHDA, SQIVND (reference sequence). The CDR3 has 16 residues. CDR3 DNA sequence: TGTGCCAGTAGTCCCGGGGTGGCGCGGGGGAACAATGAGCAGTTCTTC. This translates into CASSPGVARGNNEQFF.

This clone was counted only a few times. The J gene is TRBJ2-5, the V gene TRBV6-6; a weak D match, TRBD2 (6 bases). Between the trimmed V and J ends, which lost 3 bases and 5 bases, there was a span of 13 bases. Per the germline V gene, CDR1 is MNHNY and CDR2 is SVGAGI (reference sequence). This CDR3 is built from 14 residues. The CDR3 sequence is CASSYSTSKETQYF. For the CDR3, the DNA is TGTGCCAGCAGTTATTCGACTAGTAAGGAGACCCAGTACTTC.

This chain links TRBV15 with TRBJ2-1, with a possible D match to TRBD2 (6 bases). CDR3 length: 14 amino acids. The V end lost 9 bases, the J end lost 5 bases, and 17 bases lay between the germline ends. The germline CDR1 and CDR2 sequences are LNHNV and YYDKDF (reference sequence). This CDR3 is CATKPGLENNEQFF. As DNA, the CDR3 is TGTGCCACTAAACCGGGACTGGAGAACAATGAGCAGTTCTTC.

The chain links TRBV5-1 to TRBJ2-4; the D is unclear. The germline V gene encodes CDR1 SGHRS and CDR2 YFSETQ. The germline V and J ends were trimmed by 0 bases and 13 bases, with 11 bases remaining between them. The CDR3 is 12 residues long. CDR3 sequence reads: CASSLDRERQYF. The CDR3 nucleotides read TGCGCCAGCAGCTTGGATCGCGAGCGACAGTACTTC.

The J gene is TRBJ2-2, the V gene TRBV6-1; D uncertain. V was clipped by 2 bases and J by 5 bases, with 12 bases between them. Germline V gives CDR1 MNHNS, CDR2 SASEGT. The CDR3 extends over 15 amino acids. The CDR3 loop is CASSEFSVTTGELFF. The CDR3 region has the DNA TGTGCCAGCAGTGAATTCTCGGTTACGACCGGGGAGCTGTTTTTT.

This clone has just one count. CDR3 region: CASSRTGASGNADTQYF. Written as DNA, the CDR3 is TGTGCCAGCAGCCGGACAGGGGCTAGCGGGAACGCAGATACGCAGTATTTT. The J gene is TRBJ2-3, the V gene TRBV7-3; D tentatively reads TRBD1 or TRBD2 (9 bases each). Germline V CDR1 and CDR2: SGHTA, FQGTGA. This CDR3 has 17 amino acids. Trimming pared 5 bases from V and 4 bases from J, leaving 22 bases between. Complete variable domain (other parts from reference TRBV7-3 and TRBJ2-3): GAGVSQTPSNKVTEKGKYVELRCDPISGHTALYWYRQSLGQGPEFLIYFQGTGAADDSGLPNDRFFAVRPEGSVSTLKIQRTERGDSAVYLCASSRTGASGNADTQYFGPGTRLTVL.

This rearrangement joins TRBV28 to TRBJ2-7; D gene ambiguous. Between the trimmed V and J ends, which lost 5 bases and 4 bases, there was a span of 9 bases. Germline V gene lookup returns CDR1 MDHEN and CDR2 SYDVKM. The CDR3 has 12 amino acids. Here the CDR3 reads CASSPGRYEQYV. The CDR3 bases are TGTGCCAGCAGTCCAGGTCGGTACGAGCAGTACGTC.

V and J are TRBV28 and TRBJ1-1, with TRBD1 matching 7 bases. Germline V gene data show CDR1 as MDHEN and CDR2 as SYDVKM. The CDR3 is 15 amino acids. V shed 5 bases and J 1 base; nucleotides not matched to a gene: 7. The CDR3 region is CASSEPGQWNTEAFF. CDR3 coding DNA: TGTGCCAGCAGTGAACCGGGACAGTGGAACACTGAAGCTTTCTTT.

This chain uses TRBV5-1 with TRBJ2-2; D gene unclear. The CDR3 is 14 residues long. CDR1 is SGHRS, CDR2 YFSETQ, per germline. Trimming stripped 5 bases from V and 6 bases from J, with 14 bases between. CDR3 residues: CASREEVPAGELFF. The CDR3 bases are TGCGCCAGCAGAGAAGAAGTACCGGCCGGGGAGCTGTTTTTT. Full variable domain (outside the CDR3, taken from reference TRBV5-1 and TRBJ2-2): KAGVTQTPRYLIKTRGQQVTLSCSPISGHRSVSWYQQTPGQGLQFLFEYFSETQRNKGNFPGRFSGRQFSNSRSEMNVSTLELGDSALYLCASREEVPAGELFFGEGSRLTVL.

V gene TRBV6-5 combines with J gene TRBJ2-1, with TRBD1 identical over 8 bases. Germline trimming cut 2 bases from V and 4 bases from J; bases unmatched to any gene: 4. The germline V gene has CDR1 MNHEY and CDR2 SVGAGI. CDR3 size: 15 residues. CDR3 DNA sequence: TGTGCCAGCAGTTACGCGGGGACAGGATACAATGAGCAGTTCTTC. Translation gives CASSYAGTGYNEQFF.

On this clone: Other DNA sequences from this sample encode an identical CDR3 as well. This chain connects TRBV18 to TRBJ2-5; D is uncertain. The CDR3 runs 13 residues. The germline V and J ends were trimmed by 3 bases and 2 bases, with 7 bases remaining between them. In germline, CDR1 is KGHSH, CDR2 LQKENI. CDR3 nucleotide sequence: TGTGCCAGCTCACCGACTTCACAAGAGACCCAGTACTTC. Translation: CASSPTSQETQYF.

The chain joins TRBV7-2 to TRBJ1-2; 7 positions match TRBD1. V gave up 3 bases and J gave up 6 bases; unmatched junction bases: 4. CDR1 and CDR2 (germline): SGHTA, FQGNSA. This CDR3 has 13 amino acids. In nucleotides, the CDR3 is TGTGCCAGCAGCTTTACAGGGACAGATGGCTACACCTTC. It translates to CASSFTGTDGYTF. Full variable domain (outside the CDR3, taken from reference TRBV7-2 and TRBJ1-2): GAGVSQSPSNKVTEKGKDVELRCDPISGHTALYWYRQSLGQGLEFLIYFQGNSAPDKSGLPSDRFSAERTGGSVSTLTIQRTQQEDSAVYLCASSFTGTDGYTFGSGTRLTVV.

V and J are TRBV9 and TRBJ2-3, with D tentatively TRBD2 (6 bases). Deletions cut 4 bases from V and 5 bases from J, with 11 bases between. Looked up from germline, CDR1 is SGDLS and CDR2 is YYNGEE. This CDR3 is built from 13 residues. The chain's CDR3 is CASSSLGGDTQYF. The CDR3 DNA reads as TGTGCCAGCAGCTCTCTCGGGGGAGATACGCAGTATTTT.

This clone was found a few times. The DNA for the CDR3 is TGTGCCACCGGAGACCCGGGACTTGAAGCTTTCTTT. Encoded protein: CATGDPGLEAFF. V usage is TRBV28 and J usage is TRBJ1-1; TRBD1 is a possible D gene (5 bases). V was cut by 10 bases and J by 7 bases, with 16 bases left in between. The CDR3 totals 12 residues. CDR1 MDHEN and CDR2 SYDVKM come from the germline V gene.

CDR3 nucleotides: TGTGCCAGCAGTTACGAGACTCTTGGGTACGAGCAGTACTTC. Translation: CASSYETLGYEQYF. This chain joins TRBV6-5 and TRBJ2-7, with D unclear. The CDR3 loop spans 14 amino acids. In germline, CDR1 is MNHEY, CDR2 SVGAGI. V dropped 2 bases and J dropped 4 bases, with 12 bases sitting between them.

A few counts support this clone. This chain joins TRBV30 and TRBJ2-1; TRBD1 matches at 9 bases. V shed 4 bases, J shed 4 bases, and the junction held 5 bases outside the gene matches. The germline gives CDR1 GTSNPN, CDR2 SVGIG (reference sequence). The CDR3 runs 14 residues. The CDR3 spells CAWTTGGFYNEQFF. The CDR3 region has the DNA TGTGCCTGGACGACAGGGGGATTTTACAATGAGCAGTTCTTC.

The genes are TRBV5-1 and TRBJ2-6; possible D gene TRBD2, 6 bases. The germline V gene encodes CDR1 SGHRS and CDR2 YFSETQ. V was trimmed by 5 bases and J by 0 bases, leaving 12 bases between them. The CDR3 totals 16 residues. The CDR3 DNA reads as TGCGCCAGCAGTTACGGGACTGTCTCTGGGGCCAACGTCCTGACTTTC. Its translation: CASSYGTVSGANVLTF.

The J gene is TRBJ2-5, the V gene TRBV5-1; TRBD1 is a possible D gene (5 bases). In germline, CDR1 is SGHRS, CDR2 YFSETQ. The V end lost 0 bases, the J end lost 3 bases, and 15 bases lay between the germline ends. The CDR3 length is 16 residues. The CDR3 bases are TGCGCCAGCAGCTTGGACCCCAGGGTGGCGGAAGAGACCCAGTACTTC. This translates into CASSLDPRVAEETQYF.

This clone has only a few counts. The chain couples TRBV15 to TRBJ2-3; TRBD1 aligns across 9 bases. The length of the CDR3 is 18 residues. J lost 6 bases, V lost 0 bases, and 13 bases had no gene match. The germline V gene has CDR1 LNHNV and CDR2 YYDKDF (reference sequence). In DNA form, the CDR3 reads TGTGCCACCAGCAGAGATCGGGACCCCGGGACAGGGAGGGATACGCAGTATTTT. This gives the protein CATSRDRDPGTGRDTQYF.

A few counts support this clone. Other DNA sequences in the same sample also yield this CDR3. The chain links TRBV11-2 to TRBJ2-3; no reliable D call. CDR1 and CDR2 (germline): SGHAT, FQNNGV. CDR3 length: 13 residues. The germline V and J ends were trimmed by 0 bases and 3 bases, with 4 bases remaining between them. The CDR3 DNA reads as TGTGCCAGCAGCTTAGATCGTACAGATACGCAGTATTTT. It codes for CASSLDRTDTQYF.

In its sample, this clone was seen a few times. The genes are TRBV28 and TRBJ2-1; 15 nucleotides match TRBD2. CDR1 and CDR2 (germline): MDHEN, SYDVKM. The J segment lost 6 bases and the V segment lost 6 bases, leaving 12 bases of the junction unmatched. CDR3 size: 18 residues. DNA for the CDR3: TGTGCCAGCAGGGGACTAGCGGGAGGCATAACCGAGCGCAATGAGCAGTTCTTC. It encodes CASRGLAGGITERNEQFF.

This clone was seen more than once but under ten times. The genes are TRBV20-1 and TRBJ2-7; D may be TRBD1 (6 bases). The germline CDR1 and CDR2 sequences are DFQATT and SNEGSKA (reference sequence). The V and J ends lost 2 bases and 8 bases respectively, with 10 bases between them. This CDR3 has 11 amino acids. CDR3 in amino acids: CSARTGQKQYF. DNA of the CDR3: TGCAGTGCTAGAACTGGACAGAAGCAGTACTTC.

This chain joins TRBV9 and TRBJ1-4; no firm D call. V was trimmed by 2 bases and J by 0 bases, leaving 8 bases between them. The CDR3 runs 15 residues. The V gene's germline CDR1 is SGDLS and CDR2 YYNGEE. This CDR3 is CASSVRGSTNEKLFF. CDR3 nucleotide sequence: TGTGCCAGCAGCGTCCGGGGTTCAACTAATGAAAAACTGTTTTTT.